The rows below give T cell receptor beta chains drawn from one sample of a study of beta chain features in type 1 diabetes. Here immunoSEQ multiplex PCR was the method, and the copy in TCRdb shows in-frame clones only, minus some. The data contain approximately 250,000 clones, around 25% of them singletons. Sequencing was done on a sample of naive CD4+ T cells from blood. These TCRs come from a woman in her twenties or thirties with type 1 diabetes. The CDR3 runs from the conserved cysteine through the conserved F or W. D genes are given only for firm matches. The size field is filled for only some rows; it gives once, few, many or a size class.

v_gene	d_gene	abundance	j_gene	CDR3aa	CDR3nt
TRBV5-4	-	-	TRBJ2-6	CASITAKTGANVLTF	TGTGCCAGCATCACTGCCAAGACTGGGGCCAACGTCCTGACTTTC
TRBV28	-	-	TRBJ2-4	CASSEGGAKNIQYF	TGTGCCAGCAGTGAGGGGGGGGCCAAAAACATTCAGTACTTC
TRBV30	TRBD1	few	TRBJ1-5	CAWSLGHLIRGQPQHF	TGTGCCTGGAGTCTGGGACATCTGATCAGGGGGCAGCCCCAGCATTTT
TRBV14	TRBD2	-	TRBJ2-1	CASSQVGGSSYNEQFF	TGTGCCAGCAGCCAAGTGGGCGGGAGCTCCTACAATGAGCAGTTCTTC
TRBV5-1	-	few	TRBJ2-5	CASSFEGMETQYF	TGCGCCAGCAGCTTCGAGGGCATGGAGACCCAGTACTTC
TRBV19	TRBD1	-	TRBJ2-7	CASSLGQGKAYEQYF	TGTGCCAGTAGTCTCGGACAGGGGAAGGCTTACGAGCAGTACTTC
TRBV5-4	TRBD2	few	TRBJ2-3	CASSLNGLAGDTQYF	TGTGCCAGCAGCTTGAACGGACTAGCGGGAGATACGCAGTATTTT
TRBV6-6	TRBD2	-	TRBJ2-1	CAGCTSGRAIEQFF	TGTGCCGGATGTACTAGCGGGAGGGCCATCGAGCAGTTCTTC
TRBV2	-	once	TRBJ1-1	CASRSSRNTEAFF	TGTGCCAGCAGGTCGTCTCGGAACACTGAAGCTTTCTTT
TRBV10-2	TRBD2	once	TRBJ2-7	CASRRLAGASYEQYF	TGCGCCAGCAGGCGACTAGCGGGGGCCTCCTACGAGCAGTACTTC
TRBV6-5	TRBD2	-	TRBJ2-1	CATRTSGIHEQFF	TGTGCCACCCGGACTAGCGGGATTCATGAGCAGTTCTTC
TRBV7-9	-	-	TRBJ2-1	CASSLTGSYNEQFF	TGTGCCAGCAGCTTAACAGGAAGTTACAATGAGCAGTTCTTC
TRBV6-5	-	once	TRBJ2-3	CASSYGQGETDTQYF	TGTGCCAGCAGTTACGGGCAGGGCGAAACAGATACGCAGTATTTT
TRBV19	TRBD2	-	TRBJ2-2	CASKSALADTGELFF	TGTGCCAGTAAAAGCGCACTAGCGGACACCGGGGAGCTGTTTTTT
TRBV5-1	TRBD2	few	TRBJ2-4	CASSLVGGSTSIQYF	TGCGCCAGCAGCCTGGTGGGGGGGTCGACTTCCATTCAGTACTTC
TRBV15	-	few	TRBJ2-7	CATSRDLARVSYEQYF	TGTGCCACCAGCAGAGATCTGGCCAGGGTATCCTACGAGCAGTACTTC
TRBV11-3	TRBD2	-	TRBJ2-2	CASSLGYAAGGRTGELFF	TGTGCCAGCAGCTTAGGGTACGCAGCGGGAGGACGAACCGGGGAGCTGTTTTTT
TRBV18	-	few	TRBJ2-1	CASSPGLSMGNEQFF	TGTGCCAGCTCACCGGGACTCTCTATGGGCAATGAGCAGTTCTTC
TRBV6-5	TRBD2	-	TRBJ2-7	CASSYLAGGPYEQYF	TGTGCCAGCAGTTACCTGGCGGGAGGGCCCTACGAGCAGTACTTC
TRBV30	TRBD1	-	TRBJ1-2	CAWATGGGGYTF	TGTGCCTGGGCGACAGGGGGCGGCGGCTACACCTTC
TRBV7-2	-	-	TRBJ1-1	CASSLGPDSTREAFF	TGTGCCAGCAGCTTAGGTCCCGACAGTACCCGAGAAGCTTTCTTT
TRBV7-9	TRBD1	-	TRBJ2-7	CASSRGQGTYEQYF	TGTGCCAGCAGCAGGGGACAGGGGACCTACGAGCAGTACTTC
TRBV15	-	-	TRBJ2-7	CATSRDENEQYF	TGTGCCACCAGCAGAGATGAGAACGAGCAGTACTTC
TRBV18	TRBD2	few	TRBJ2-1	CASSPGLATYNEQFF	TGTGCCAGCTCACCTGGACTAGCCACCTACAATGAGCAGTTCTTC
TRBV2	-	-	TRBJ2-7	CASSRDTSYEQYF	TGTGCCAGCAGTCGGGACACCTCCTACGAGCAGTACTTC
TRBV20-1	-	-	TRBJ2-7	CSARRGYEQYF	TGCAGTGCTAGACGGGGCTACGAGCAGTACTTC
TRBV30	-	-	TRBJ1-1	CACFRQATSNTEAFF	TGTGCCTGTTTCCGACAGGCAACCTCGAACACTGAAGCTTTCTTT
TRBV29-1	-	few	TRBJ2-6	CSAAVDSYSGANVLTF	TGCAGCGCGGCCGTAGACAGCTACTCTGGGGCCAACGTCCTGACTTTC
TRBV5-8	TRBD1	-	TRBJ1-2	CASSRDRGGYTF	TGTGCCAGCAGCCGGGACAGGGGAGGCTACACCTTC
TRBV29-1	TRBD1	-	TRBJ2-1	CSVEDRDRGNEQFF	TGCAGCGTTGAAGACCGGGACAGGGGAAACGAGCAGTTCTTC
TRBV7-9	-	-	TRBJ2-7	CASSLQAFEQYF	TGTGCCAGCAGCTTACAAGCGTTCGAGCAGTACTTC
TRBV7-9	-	-	TRBJ1-5	CASSLDREVQPQHF	TGTGCCAGCAGCTTAGACAGGGAAGTCCAGCCCCAGCATTTT
TRBV30	-	-	TRBJ2-7	CAWSPTGLGQYF	TGTGCCTGGAGCCCGACAGGTTTAGGGCAGTACTTC
TRBV30	TRBD2	-	TRBJ2-1	CAWSETSGAYNEQFF	TGTGCCTGGAGCGAGACTAGCGGGGCATACAATGAGCAGTTCTTC
TRBV30	TRBD1	few	TRBJ1-2	CAWSPGQVNGYTF	TGTGCCTGGAGTCCGGGACAGGTGAATGGCTACACCTTC
TRBV5-1	-	-	TRBJ1-2	CASSLDRANYGYTF	TGCGCCAGCAGCTTGGACAGGGCTAACTATGGCTACACCTTC
TRBV30	-	-	TRBJ1-5	CAWSSLDGDQPQHF	TGTGCCTGGAGTTCGCTGGACGGGGATCAGCCCCAGCATTTT
TRBV19	-	-	TRBJ1-5	CASSGLRQPQHF	TGTGCCAGTAGTGGATTGAGGCAGCCCCAGCATTTT
TRBV5-1	-	-	TRBJ2-3	CASSLLSEGGTDTQYF	TGCGCCAGCAGCTTGCTTAGTGAAGGGGGCACAGATACGCAGTATTTT
TRBV11-2	-	few	TRBJ2-1	CASSLLKKSYNEQFF	TGTGCCAGCAGCCTCCTAAAGAAGTCCTACAATGAGCAGTTCTTC